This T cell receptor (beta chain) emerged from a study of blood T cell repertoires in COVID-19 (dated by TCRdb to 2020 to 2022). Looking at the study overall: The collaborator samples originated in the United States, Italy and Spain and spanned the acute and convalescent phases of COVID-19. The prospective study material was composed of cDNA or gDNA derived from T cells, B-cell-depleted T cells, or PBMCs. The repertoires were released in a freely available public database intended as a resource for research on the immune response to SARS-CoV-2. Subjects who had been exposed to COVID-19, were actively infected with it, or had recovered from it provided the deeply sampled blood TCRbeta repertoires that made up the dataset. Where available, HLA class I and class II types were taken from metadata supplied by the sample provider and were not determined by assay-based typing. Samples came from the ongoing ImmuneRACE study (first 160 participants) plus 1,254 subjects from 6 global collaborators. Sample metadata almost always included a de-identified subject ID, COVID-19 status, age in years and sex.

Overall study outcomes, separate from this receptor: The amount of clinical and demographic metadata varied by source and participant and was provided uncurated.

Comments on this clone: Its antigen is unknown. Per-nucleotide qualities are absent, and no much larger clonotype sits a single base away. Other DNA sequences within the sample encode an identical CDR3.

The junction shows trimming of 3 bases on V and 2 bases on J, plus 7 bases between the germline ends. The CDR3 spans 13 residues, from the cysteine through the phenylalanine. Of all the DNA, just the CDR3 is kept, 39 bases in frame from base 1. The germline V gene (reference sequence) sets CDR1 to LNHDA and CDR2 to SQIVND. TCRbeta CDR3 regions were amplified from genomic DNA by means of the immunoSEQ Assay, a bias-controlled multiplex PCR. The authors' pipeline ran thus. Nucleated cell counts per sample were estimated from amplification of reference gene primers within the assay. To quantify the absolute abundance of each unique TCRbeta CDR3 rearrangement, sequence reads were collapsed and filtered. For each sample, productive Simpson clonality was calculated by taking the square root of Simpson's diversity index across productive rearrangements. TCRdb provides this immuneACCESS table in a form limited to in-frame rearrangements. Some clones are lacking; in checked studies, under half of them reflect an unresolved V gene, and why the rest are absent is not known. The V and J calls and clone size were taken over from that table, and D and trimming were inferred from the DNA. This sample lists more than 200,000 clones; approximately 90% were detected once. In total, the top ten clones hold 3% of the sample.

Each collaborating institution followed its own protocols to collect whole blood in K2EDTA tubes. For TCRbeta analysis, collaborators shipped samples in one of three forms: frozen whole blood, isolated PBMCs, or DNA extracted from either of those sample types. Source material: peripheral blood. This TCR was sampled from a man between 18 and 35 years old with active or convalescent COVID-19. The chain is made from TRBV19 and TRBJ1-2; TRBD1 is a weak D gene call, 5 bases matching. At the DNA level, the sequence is TGTGCCAGTAGTATCCAGGGCAACTATGGCTACACCTTC. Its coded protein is CASSIQGNYGYTF.